Sequencing of this TCR beta chain was carried out in a study of cytomegalovirus exposure and HLA in healthy donors. General observations from the study: The study recorded over 150 TCR beta chains that were cytomegalovirus-associated. Highly shared variants forming one cluster were likely a sequencing artifact.

Points on this clone: Its antigen is not identified.

This PCR relied on a set of 60 Vbeta primers and 13 Jbeta primers. TCRdb keeps only in-frame clones here, not all; method: immunoSEQ multiplex PCR. The sample carries 99,000 or so clones, approximately 70% recorded once. The germline V gene encodes CDR1 LNHDA and CDR2 SQIVND (reference sequence). The CDR3 has 15 residues. V was trimmed by 10 bases and J by 0 bases, leaving 16 bases between them. This receptor was identified in a man aged 25-45 years in good health and CMV-seronegative. The chain links TRBV19 to TRBJ1-5; unclear D gene. The sample comprised PBMCs. CDR3 DNA: TGTGCCACCTCTCGTGGCGGCAATAGCAATCAGCCCCAGCATTTT. As protein: CATSRGGNSNQPQHF.